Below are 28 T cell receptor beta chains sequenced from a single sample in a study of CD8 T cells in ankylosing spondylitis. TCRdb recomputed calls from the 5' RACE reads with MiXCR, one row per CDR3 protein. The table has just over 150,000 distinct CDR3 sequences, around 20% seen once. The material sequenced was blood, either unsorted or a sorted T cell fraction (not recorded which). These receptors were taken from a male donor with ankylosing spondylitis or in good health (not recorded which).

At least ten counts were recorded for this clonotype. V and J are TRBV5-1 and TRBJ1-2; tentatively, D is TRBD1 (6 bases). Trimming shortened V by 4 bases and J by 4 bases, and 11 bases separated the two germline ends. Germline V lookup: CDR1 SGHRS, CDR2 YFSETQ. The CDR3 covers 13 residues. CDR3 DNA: TGCGCCAGCAGCCCGCCGGACAGCTATGGCTACACCTTC. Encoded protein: CASSPPDSYGYTF.

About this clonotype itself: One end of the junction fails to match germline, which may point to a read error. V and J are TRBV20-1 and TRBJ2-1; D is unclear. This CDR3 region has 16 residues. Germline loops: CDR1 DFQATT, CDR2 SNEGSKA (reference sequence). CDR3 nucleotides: TGCTGTGCTAGAGATTGGATCCGGTGCTCCTACAATGAGCAGTTCTTC. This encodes CCARDWIRCSYNEQFF.

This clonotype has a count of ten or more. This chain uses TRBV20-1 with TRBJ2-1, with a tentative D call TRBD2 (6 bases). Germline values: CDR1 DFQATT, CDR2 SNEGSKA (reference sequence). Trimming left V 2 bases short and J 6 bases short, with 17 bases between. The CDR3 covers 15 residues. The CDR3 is CSARPLTGVFNEQFF. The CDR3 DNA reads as TGCAGTGCTAGACCATTGACGGGAGTGTTCAATGAGCAGTTCTTC.

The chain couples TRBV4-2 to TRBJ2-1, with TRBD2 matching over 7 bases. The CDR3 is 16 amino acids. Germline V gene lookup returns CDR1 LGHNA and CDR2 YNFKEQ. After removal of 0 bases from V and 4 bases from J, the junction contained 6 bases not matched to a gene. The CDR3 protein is CASSQDWASGYNEQFF. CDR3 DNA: TGTGCCAGCAGCCAAGATTGGGCTAGCGGATACAATGAGCAGTTCTTC.

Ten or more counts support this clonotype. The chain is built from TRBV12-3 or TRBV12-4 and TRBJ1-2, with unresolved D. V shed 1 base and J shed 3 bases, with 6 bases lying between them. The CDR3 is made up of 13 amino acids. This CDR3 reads CASSLVVHYGYTF. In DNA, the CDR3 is TGTGCCAGCAGTTTAGTGGTGCACTATGGCTACACCTTC.

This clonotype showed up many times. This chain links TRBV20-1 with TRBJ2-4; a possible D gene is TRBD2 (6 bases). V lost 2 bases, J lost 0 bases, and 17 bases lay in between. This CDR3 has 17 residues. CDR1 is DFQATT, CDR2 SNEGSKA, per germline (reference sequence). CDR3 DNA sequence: TGCAGTGCTAGAAAGGCTAGCGAACTACTAGCCAAAAACATTCAGTACTTC. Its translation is CSARKASELLAKNIQYF.

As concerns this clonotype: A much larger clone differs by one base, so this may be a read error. The CDR3 region has the DNA TGCGCCAGCAGCTTGTGGGGACAGGTCGACACTGAAGCTTTCTTT. The encoded protein is CASSLWGQVDTEAFF. This chain connects TRBV5-1 to TRBJ1-1; 8 bases are shared with TRBD1. The CDR3 covers 15 residues. With 1 base clipped from V and 3 bases from J, the junction kept 5 bases outside the gene matches. CDR1 is SGHRS, CDR2 YFSETQ, per germline.

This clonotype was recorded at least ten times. The CDR3, as DNA: TGCGCCAGCGGAACAGGGGAAGACTATGGCTACACCTTC. This encodes CASGTGEDYGYTF. The V and J genes are TRBV5-1 and TRBJ1-2; the match to TRBD1 covers 7 bases. The length of the CDR3 is 13 residues. The V segment lost 7 bases and the J segment 3 bases; nucleotides outside the gene matches: 6. Germline CDR1 SGHRS, CDR2 YFSETQ.

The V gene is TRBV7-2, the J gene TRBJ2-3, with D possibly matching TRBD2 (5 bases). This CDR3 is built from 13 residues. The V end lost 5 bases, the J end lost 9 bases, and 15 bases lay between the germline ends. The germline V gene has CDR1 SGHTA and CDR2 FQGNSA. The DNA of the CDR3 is TGTGCCAGCAGCGCCGATTTTAGAGGGACGCAGTATTTT. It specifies CASSADFRGTQYF.

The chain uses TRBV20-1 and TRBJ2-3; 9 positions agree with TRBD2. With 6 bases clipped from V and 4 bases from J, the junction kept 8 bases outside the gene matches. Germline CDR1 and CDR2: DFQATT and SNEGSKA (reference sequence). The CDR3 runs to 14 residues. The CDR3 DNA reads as TGCAGTGCGCCGGGACTAGCATCGTCAGATACGCAGTATTTT. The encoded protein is CSAPGLASSDTQYF.

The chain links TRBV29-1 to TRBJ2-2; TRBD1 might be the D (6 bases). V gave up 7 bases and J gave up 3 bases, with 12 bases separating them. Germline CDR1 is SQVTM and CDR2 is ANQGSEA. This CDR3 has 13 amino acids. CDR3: CSGHRADTGELFF. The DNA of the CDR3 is TGCAGCGGCCACAGGGCGGACACCGGGGAGCTGTTTTTT.

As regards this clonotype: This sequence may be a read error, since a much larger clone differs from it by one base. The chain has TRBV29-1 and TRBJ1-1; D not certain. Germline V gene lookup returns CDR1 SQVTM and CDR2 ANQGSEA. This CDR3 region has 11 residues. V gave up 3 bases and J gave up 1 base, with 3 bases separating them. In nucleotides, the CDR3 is TGCAGCGTTGACAGGAACACTGAAGCTTTCTTT. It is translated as CSVDRNTEAFF.

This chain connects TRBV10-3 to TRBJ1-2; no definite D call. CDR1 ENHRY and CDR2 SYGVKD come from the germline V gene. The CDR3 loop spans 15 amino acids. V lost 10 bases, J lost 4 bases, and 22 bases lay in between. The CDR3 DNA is TGTGCCACCGCGGACGGAGTTCAAGCGGGCTATGGCTACACCTTC. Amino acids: CATADGVQAGYGYTF.

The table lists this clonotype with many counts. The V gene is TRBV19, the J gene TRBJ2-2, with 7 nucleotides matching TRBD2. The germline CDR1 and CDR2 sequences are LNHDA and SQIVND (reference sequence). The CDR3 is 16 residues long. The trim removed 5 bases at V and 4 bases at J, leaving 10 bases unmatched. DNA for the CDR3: TGTGCCAGTAGTCTTAGGGCTAGCGGTGGCACCGGGGAGCTGTTTTTT. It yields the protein CASSLRASGGTGELFF.

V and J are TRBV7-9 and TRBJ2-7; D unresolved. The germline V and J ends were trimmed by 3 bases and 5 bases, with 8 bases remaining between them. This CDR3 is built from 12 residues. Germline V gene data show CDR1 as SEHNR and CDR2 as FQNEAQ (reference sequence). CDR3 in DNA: TGTGCCAGCAGCTTTAACCCAGACGAGCAGTACTTC. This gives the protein CASSFNPDEQYF. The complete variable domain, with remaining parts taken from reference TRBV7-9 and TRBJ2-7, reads DTGVSQNPRHKITKRGQNVTFRCDPISEHNRLYWYRQTLGQGPEFLTYFQNEAQLEKSRLLSDRFSAERPKGSFSTLEIQRTEQGDSAMYLCASSFNPDEQYFGPGTRLTVT.

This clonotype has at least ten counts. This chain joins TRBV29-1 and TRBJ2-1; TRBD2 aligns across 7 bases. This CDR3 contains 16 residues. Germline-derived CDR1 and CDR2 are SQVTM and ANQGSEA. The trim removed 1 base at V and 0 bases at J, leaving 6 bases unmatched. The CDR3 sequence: CSVEGPGGSSYNEQFF. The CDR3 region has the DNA TGCAGCGTTGAAGGCCCCGGCGGGAGCTCCTACAATGAGCAGTTCTTC.

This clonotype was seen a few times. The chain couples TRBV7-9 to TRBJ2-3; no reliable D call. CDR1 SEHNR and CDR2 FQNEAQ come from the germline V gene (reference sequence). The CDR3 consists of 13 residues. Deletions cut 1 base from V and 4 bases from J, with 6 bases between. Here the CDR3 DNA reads TGTGCCAGCAGCTTAGTTTTCCCAGATACGCAGTATTTT. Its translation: CASSLVFPDTQYF.

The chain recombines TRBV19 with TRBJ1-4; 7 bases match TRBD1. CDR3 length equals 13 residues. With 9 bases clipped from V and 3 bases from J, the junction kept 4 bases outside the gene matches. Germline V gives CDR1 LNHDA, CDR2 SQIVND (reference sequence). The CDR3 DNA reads TGTGCCAGCTCGGACAGGCCTAATGAAAAACTGTTTTTT. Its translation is CASSDRPNEKLFF.

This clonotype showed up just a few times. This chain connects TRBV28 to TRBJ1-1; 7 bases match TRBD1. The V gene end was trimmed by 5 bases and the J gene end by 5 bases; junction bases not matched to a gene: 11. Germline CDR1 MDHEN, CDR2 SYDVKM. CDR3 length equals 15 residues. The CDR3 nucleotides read TGTGCCAGCAGTCCAACAGGGGTAGGGGGGACTGAAGCTTTCTTT. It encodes CASSPTGVGGTEAFF.

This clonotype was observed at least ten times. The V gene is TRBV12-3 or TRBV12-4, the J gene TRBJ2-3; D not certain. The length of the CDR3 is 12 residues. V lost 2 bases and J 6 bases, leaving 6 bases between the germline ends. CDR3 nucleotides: TGTGCCAGCAGTTTAAGGGCGGATACGCAGTATTTT. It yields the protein CASSLRADTQYF.

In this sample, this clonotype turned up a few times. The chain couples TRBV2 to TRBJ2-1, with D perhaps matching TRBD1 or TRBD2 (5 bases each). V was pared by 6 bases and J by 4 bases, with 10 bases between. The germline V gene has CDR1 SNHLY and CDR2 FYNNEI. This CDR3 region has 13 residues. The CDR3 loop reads CASSRDHYNEQFF. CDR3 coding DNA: TGTGCCAGCAGCCGGGACCATTACAATGAGCAGTTCTTC.

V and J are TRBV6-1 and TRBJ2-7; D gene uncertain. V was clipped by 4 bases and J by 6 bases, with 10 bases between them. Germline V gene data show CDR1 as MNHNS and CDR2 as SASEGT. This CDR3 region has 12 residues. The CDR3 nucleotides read TGTGCCAGCAGTGGCAGGCACTGCGAGCAGTACTTC. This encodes CASSGRHCEQYF.

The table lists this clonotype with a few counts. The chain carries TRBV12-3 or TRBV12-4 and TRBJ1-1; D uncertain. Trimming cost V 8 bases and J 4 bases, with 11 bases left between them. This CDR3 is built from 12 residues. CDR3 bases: TGTGCCAGCCTGGCGGTGGGCACTGAAGCTTTCTTT. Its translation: CASLAVGTEAFF.

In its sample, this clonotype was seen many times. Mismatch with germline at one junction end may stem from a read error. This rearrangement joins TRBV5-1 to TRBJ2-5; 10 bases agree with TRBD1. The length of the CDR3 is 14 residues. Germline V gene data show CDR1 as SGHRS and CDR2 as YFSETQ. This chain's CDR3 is CASSLDRGQETQYF. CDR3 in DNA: TGTGCCAGCAGTTTGGACAGGGGGCAAGAGACCCAGTACTTC.

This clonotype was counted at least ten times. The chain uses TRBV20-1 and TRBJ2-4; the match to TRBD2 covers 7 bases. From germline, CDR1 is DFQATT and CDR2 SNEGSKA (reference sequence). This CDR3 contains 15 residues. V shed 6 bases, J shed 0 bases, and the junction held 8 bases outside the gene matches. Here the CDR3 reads CSAFLAARAKNIQYF. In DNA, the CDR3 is TGCAGTGCATTCCTAGCGGCTCGAGCCAAAAACATTCAGTACTTC.

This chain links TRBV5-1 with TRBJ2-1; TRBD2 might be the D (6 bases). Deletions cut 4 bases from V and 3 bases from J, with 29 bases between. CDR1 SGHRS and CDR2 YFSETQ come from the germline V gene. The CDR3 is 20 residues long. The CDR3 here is CASSAQGGLASRFNYNEQFF. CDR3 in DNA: TGCGCCAGCAGCGCCCAAGGCGGGCTAGCGAGTCGCTTTAACTACAATGAGCAGTTCTTC.

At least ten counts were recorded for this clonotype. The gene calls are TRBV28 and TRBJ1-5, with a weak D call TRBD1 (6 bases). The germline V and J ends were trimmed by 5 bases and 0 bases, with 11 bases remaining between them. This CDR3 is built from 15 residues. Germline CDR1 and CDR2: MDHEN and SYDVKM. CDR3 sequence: CASSPGTPSNQPQHF. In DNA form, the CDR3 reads TGTGCCAGCAGTCCAGGGACACCTAGCAATCAGCCCCAGCATTTT.

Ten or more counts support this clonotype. The CDR3 loop is CASSLQGQGTPYGYTF. CDR3 sequence (DNA): TGTGCCAGCAGCTTACAGGGACAGGGGACCCCCTATGGCTACACCTTC. The chain employs TRBV7-8 and TRBJ1-2; the match to TRBD1 covers 10 bases. CDR1 SGHVS and CDR2 FQNEAQ come from the germline V gene. V shed 2 bases and J 4 bases; nucleotides not matched to a gene: 7. The CDR3 covers 16 residues. The full variable domain, rest sourced from reference TRBV7-8 and TRBJ1-2, is GAGVSQSPRYKVAKRGQDVALRCDPISGHVSLFWYQQALGQGPEFLTYFQNEAQLDKSGLPSDRFFAERPEGSVSTLKIQRTQQEDSAVYLCASSLQGQGTPYGYTFGSGTRLTVV.